This T cell receptor (beta chain) was sequenced in a study of blood T cell repertoires in COVID-19 (TCRdb year 2020). In terms of the full investigation: The collaborator samples originated in the United States, Italy and Spain and spanned the acute and convalescent phases of COVID-19. The material from the prospective study consisted of cDNA or gDNA derived from T cells, B-cell-depleted T cells, or PBMCs. The dataset comprised deeply sampled blood TCRbeta repertoires from subjects exposed to, actively infected with, or recovered from COVID-19. A freely available public database, intended as a resource for researchers studying the immune response to SARS-CoV-2, is where the repertoires were released. Samples came from the ongoing ImmuneRACE study (first 160 participants) plus 1,254 subjects from 6 global collaborators. Sample metadata almost always included a de-identified subject ID, COVID-19 status, age in years and sex. Where available, HLA class I and class II types were taken from metadata supplied by the sample provider and were not determined by assay-based typing.

Whole blood was collected in K2EDTA tubes by collaborating institutions according to the institutions' own protocols. For TCRbeta analysis, collaborators shipped samples in one of three forms: frozen whole blood, isolated PBMCs, or DNA extracted from either of those sample types. TCRbeta CDR3 regions were amplified from genomic DNA using the immunoSEQ Assay, a bias-controlled multiplex PCR. The published analysis was carried out like this. The number of nucleated cells in each sample was estimated from the amplification of reference gene primers within the assay. To quantify the absolute abundance of each unique TCRbeta CDR3 rearrangement, sequence reads were collapsed and filtered. Productive Simpson clonality was computed per sample as the square root of Simpson's diversity index over productive rearrangements. TCRdb mirrors the immuneACCESS table, restricted to in-frame sequences. Some clones are absent from its copies; in checked studies, under half trace to an unresolved V gene, and the reason for the others is unknown. V and J calls and clone size are copied from that table; D and trimming were computed from the DNA. Across this sample there are about 80,000 clones, with roughly 80% seen only once. The top ten constitute roughly 15% of the sample.

Overall study outcomes, separate from this receptor: Clinical and demographic metadata were provided uncurated, with the amount varying by source and participant.

The CDR3 covers 13 residues, taking in both the cysteine and the phenylalanine. Of the read, only the CDR3 DNA is kept; its 39 bases are in frame from base 1. CDR1 and CDR2, per the germline V gene, are MNHNS and SASEGT. V lost 2 bases and J lost 8 bases; the stretch between them is 10 bases long. About this clone itself: No cognate antigen has been identified for it. No base-level quality is on record; no much larger clone is a single base apart.

The chain employs TRBV6-1 and TRBJ2-1, with the D gene uncertain. Material for sequencing was peripheral blood. This receptor was identified in an elderly woman with acute or convalescent COVID-19. The CDR3 in this case is CASSESGRDEQFF. The nucleotides read TGTGCCAGCAGTGAAAGTGGTCGGGATGAGCAGTTCTTC.